This TCR beta chain appears in the sequencing data of a study of identical twins' blood T cells. Trimming stripped 4 bases from V and 3 bases from J, with 13 bases between. Germline V gene lookup returns CDR1 MGHDK and CDR2 SYGVNS. This CDR3 is 15 amino acids long. TCRdb called the 5' RACE reads again in MiXCR, with one record for every CDR3 protein. The profile covers 350,000 to 400,000 distinct CDR3 sequences, with under 30% appearing a single time and 5.5% to 6.5% taken by the ten largest. The chain combines TRBV25-1 with TRBJ2-1; D is ambiguous. The TCR sequence derives from a woman aged 18 to 55 in good health. The sample was PBMCs. The CDR3 DNA reads as TGTGCCAGCAGTGGAACCGGACCGATCTACAATGAGCAGTTCTTC. Encoded protein: CASSGTGPIYNEQFF.